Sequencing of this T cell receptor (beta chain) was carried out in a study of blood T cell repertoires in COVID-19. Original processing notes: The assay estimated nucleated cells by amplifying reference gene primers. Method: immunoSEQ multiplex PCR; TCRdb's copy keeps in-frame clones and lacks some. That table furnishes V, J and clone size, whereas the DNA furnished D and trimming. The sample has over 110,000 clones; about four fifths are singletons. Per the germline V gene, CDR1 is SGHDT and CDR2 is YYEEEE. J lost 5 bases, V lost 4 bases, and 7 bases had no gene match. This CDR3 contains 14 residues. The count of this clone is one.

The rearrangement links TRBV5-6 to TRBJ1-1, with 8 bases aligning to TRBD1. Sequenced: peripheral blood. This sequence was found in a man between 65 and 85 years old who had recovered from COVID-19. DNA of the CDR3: TGTGCCAGCAGCCGCCCGACAGGGGTGACTGAAGCTTTCTTT. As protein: CASSRPTGVTEAFF. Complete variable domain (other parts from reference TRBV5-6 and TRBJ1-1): DAGVTQSPTHLIKTRGQQVTLRCSPKSGHDTVSWYQQALGQGPQFIFQYYEEEERQRGNFPDRFSGHQFPNYSSELNVNALLLGDSALYLCASSRPTGVTEAFFGQGTRLTVV.